This is a list of T cell receptor beta chains from one sample in a study of T cell repertoires in cytomegalovirus infection. No antigen has been identified for these receptors. MiXCR, applied by TCRdb to the reads, yields one record per CDR3 protein. The sample lists approximately 1,000,000 distinct CDR3 sequences; around 30% were seen once. The sample in question was cultured CD8+ T cells from PBMCs, obtained from culture after CMV antigen stimulation. These receptors all stem from a human donor in good health (CMV status not recorded). Some clones in this sample may be carry-over from other donors' samples. Each CDR3 is given with its conserved first and last residue. Each record gives: V gene, J gene, CDR3 protein.

v_call: TRBV5-6; j_call: TRBJ1-6; cdr3_aa: CASSYGAASNSPLHF
v_call: TRBV5-6; j_call: TRBJ1-5; cdr3_aa: CASSLGGVKLNQPQHF
v_call: TRBV7-9; j_call: TRBJ2-5; cdr3_aa: CASSFKDRGRETQYF
v_call: TRBV27; j_call: TRBJ2-1; cdr3_aa: CASSWGLAGGLEDSYNEQFF
v_call: TRBV6-2/TRBV6-3; j_call: TRBJ2-1; cdr3_aa: CASSLRTGPYNEQFF
v_call: TRBV7-6; j_call: TRBJ2-5; cdr3_aa: CASRPLAVQETQYF
v_call: TRBV15; j_call: TRBJ1-1; cdr3_aa: CATSRDYDGLMNTEAFF
v_call: TRBV4-1; j_call: TRBJ1-5; cdr3_aa: CASSQGAASNQPQHF
v_call: TRBV7-7; j_call: TRBJ2-3; cdr3_aa: CASSPGLSGGARADTQYF
v_call: TRBV3-1; j_call: TRBJ2-2; cdr3_aa: CASSQDRHLRSGELFF
v_call: TRBV7-9; j_call: TRBJ1-1; cdr3_aa: CASSAETGNAGPFF
v_call: TRBV6-1; j_call: TRBJ1-1; cdr3_aa: CASSELTGNTEAFF
v_call: TRBV11-2; j_call: TRBJ2-3; cdr3_aa: CASSFAWTGATDTQYF
v_call: TRBV14; j_call: TRBJ1-2; cdr3_aa: CASSHDHRGPYGYTF
v_call: TRBV6-2/TRBV6-3; j_call: TRBJ2-1; cdr3_aa: CASNQKWGQAYNEQFF
v_call: TRBV27; j_call: TRBJ1-2; cdr3_aa: CASSLGRQGSGYTF
v_call: TRBV23-1; j_call: TRBJ2-7; cdr3_aa: CAGSLTGGDEQYF
v_call: TRBV4-1; j_call: TRBJ2-1; cdr3_aa: CASSHAPTDRLYNEQFF
v_call: TRBV5-6; j_call: TRBJ2-5; cdr3_aa: CASSLGDRGTETQYF
v_call: TRBV19; j_call: TRBJ2-5; cdr3_aa: CASSIAAAGRESVWMETQYF
v_call: TRBV7-8; j_call: TRBJ2-7; cdr3_aa: CASSLEGMSYEQYF
v_call: TRBV7-9; j_call: TRBJ2-3; cdr3_aa: CASSLVSASTDTQYF
v_call: TRBV24-1; j_call: TRBJ2-3; cdr3_aa: CATSDPGQTPDTQYF
v_call: TRBV7-3; j_call: TRBJ2-1; cdr3_aa: CASSSPYSRDRGSQFF
v_call: TRBV5-4; j_call: TRBJ2-2; cdr3_aa: CASSVGTGGSIGELFF
v_call: TRBV6-5; j_call: TRBJ1-1; cdr3_aa: CATAGGWDTEAFF